This is a list of T cell receptor beta chains from one sample in a study of T cell responses to AZD1222 COVID-19 vaccine. Assay: immunoSEQ multiplex PCR; the TCRdb copy retains only in-frame clones and omits some. Of about 120,000 clones in the sample, over 70% were seen once. Sequences were derived from peripheral blood, sampled on day 0 of AZD1222 vaccination. The source of these receptors is an adult in good health. Each CDR3 is given with its conserved first and last residue. A D gene is named only where the DNA matches it firmly. Clone size appears in some rows only: once, few, many, or a class for an expanded clone.

TRBD1	-	TRBV28	TRBJ2-2	CASSYGGTGTGPPGELFF	TGTGCCAGCAGTTATGGGGGTACCGGGACAGGGCCCCCCGGGGAGCTGTTTTTT
-	-	TRBV7-2	TRBJ2-1	CASSTDRTYNEQFF	TGTGCCAGCAGCACTGACAGGACCTACAATGAGCAGTTCTTC
TRBD1	-	TRBV7-8	TRBJ2-6	CASRGTLDRPGANVLTF	TGTGCCAGCAGGGGAACCTTGGACAGGCCCGGGGCCAACGTCCTGACTTTC
-	-	TRBV10-3	TRBJ1-4	CAISGGPGGSTNEKLFF	TGTGCCATCAGTGGAGGCCCTGGGGGCTCAACTAATGAAAAACTGTTTTTT
TRBD1	-	TRBV28	TRBJ1-2	CASSLFRGAYGYTF	TGTGCCAGCAGTTTATTCAGGGGGGCCTATGGCTACACCTTC
-	-	TRBV5-6	TRBJ1-5	CASGSRGQPQHF	TGTGCCAGCGGGAGCAGGGGTCAGCCCCAGCATTTT
TRBD2	-	TRBV5-6	TRBJ2-5	CASSLVAGGAETQYF	TGTGCCAGCAGCTTGGTGGCGGGGGGTGCGGAGACCCAGTACTTC
-	-	TRBV20-1	TRBJ2-1	CSASDRQRAEGNEQFF	TGCAGTGCTAGTGACCGACAGAGGGCGGAAGGCAATGAGCAGTTCTTC
-	-	TRBV7-2	TRBJ2-7	CASSESGGPYEQYF	TGTGCCAGCAGCGAGAGTGGGGGGCCATACGAGCAGTACTTC
TRBD1	-	TRBV7-2	TRBJ1-1	CASSETGGFGGNTEAFF	TGTGCCAGCAGCGAGACAGGGGGCTTCGGAGGGAACACTGAAGCTTTCTTT
-	-	TRBV28	TRBJ2-1	CASSLRYNEQFF	TGTGCCAGCAGCCTAAGATACAATGAGCAGTTCTTC
TRBD1	-	TRBV19	TRBJ1-6	CASSTQPLTGRNSPLHF	TGTGCCAGTAGCACCCAACCGTTGACAGGGCGTAATTCACCCCTCCACTTT
-	-	TRBV14	TRBJ1-1	CASSQERGTEAFF	TGTGCCAGCAGCCAAGAGCGGGGAACTGAAGCTTTCTTT
-	-	TRBV11-2	TRBJ1-2	CASSLSGQDYGYTF	TGTGCCAGCAGCTTGTCAGGGCAGGACTATGGCTACACCTTC
-	-	TRBV19	TRBJ1-5	CASTPTAGSYNYPQHF	TGTGCCAGTACCCCCACCGCAGGGTCCTATAATTATCCCCAGCATTTT
-	-	TRBV6-5	TRBJ1-6	CASSYSQGRDSPLHF	TGTGCCAGCAGTTACTCGCAGGGCCGTGATTCACCCCTCCACTTT
TRBD1	-	TRBV11-3	TRBJ2-2	CASSQDRGNTGELFF	TGTGCCAGCAGCCAGGACAGGGGGAACACCGGGGAGCTGTTTTTT
TRBD1	-	TRBV10-3	TRBJ2-7	CAISEIPGQAYEQYF	TGTGCCATCAGTGAGATACCGGGACAGGCCTACGAGCAGTACTTC
-	-	TRBV3-1/TRBV3-2	TRBJ2-7	CASSPRPGYSYEQYF	TGTGCCAGCAGCCCCCGACCGGGCTACTCATACGAGCAGTACTTC
TRBD1	-	TRBV5-1	TRBJ2-1	CASSARTGAYNEQFF	TGCGCCAGCAGCGCAAGGACAGGGGCCTACAATGAGCAGTTCTTC
TRBD1	-	TRBV2	TRBJ2-1	CASSAGGTGNEQFF	TGTGCCAGCAGTGCAGGGGGCACGGGGAATGAGCAGTTCTTC
-	-	TRBV5-8	TRBJ2-6	CASSLGPRSGANVLTF	TGTGCCAGCAGCTTGGGACCGCGCTCTGGGGCCAACGTCCTGACTTTC
-	-	TRBV5-1	TRBJ2-5	CASSLQAGDQETQYF	TGCGCCAGCAGCTTGCAGGCAGGTGACCAAGAGACCCAGTACTTC
-	-	TRBV3-1/TRBV3-2	TRBJ1-3	CASSQGQSGNTIYF	TGTGCCAGCAGCCAAGGACAATCAGGAAACACCATATATTTT
-	-	TRBV20-1	TRBJ1-2	CSARNSGGYTF	TGCAGTGCTAGAAACAGCGGAGGCTACACCTTC
TRBD1	-	TRBV27	TRBJ1-2	CASSLSWQGEVGYGYTF	TGTGCCAGCAGTTTATCGTGGCAGGGGGAAGTAGGGTATGGCTACACCTTC
-	-	TRBV6-2/TRBV6-3	TRBJ2-7	CASSYGGGLGYEQYF	TGTGCCAGCAGTTACGGTGGGGGGCTTGGTTACGAGCAGTACTTC
-	-	TRBV29-1	TRBJ1-2	CSVEDLGRGISGYTF	TGCAGCGTTGAAGATCTCGGGAGGGGGATTAGCGGCTACACCTTC
TRBD1	-	TRBV6-5	TRBJ1-6	CASRDRGLGNSPLHF	TGTGCCAGCAGGGACAGGGGGCTGGGTAATTCACCCCTCCACTTT
-	once	TRBV28	TRBJ2-7	CASSLAGFSYEQYF	TGTGCCAGCAGTTTGGCAGGGTTCTCCTACGAGCAGTACTTC
TRBD1	-	TRBV29-1	TRBJ1-1	CSVDRGTEAFF	TGCAGCGTGGACAGGGGCACTGAAGCTTTCTTT
-	-	TRBV7-3	TRBJ1-1	CASSSGAGMAEAFF	TGTGCCAGCAGCTCGGGAGCAGGTATGGCTGAAGCTTTCTTT
-	few	TRBV7-6	TRBJ2-1	CASSLGHNEQFF	TGTGCCAGCAGCTTAGGCCACAATGAGCAGTTCTTC
-	once	TRBV5-1	TRBJ2-7	CASSLVGANEQYF	TGCGCCAGCAGCTTGGTGGGAGCAAACGAGCAGTACTTC
TRBD1	-	TRBV4-2	TRBJ1-5	CASSRDRGGQPQHF	TGTGCCAGCAGCCGGGACAGGGGGGGGCAGCCCCAGCATTTT
TRBD2	-	TRBV29-1	TRBJ2-1	CSVGYKLANNEQFF	TGCAGCGTTGGGTATAAACTAGCGAACAATGAGCAGTTCTTC
-	-	TRBV11-2	TRBJ1-6	CASSLLGRSNSPLHF	TGTGCCAGCAGCCTACTGGGACGCTCAAATTCACCCCTCCACTTT
-	once	TRBV6-1	TRBJ2-7	CASSDSGPQYF	TGTGCCAGCAGTGATTCAGGTCCGCAGTACTTC
TRBD1	few	TRBV5-4	TRBJ1-4	CASSSTQGSNEKLFF	TGTGCCAGCAGCTCCACACAGGGGTCCAATGAAAAACTGTTTTTT
-	once	TRBV7-2	TRBJ1-5	CASSSGQGRNQPQHF	TGTGCCAGCAGCTCAGGGCAGGGCCGCAATCAGCCCCAGCATTTT
-	-	TRBV11-3	TRBJ2-7	CASSLQGSHEQYF	TGTGCCAGCAGCTTACAGGGGTCCCACGAGCAGTACTTC
-	-	TRBV18	TRBJ2-2	CASSPPTNPNTGELFF	TGTGCCAGCTCACCCCCGACTAATCCGAACACCGGGGAGCTGTTTTTT
-	few	TRBV14	TRBJ2-1	CASSRGLSNEQFF	TGTGCCAGCAGCCGAGGACTATCCAATGAGCAGTTCTTC
-	-	TRBV6-5	TRBJ1-5	CASRRQANSNQPQHF	TGTGCCAGCAGGAGACAAGCAAATAGCAATCAGCCCCAGCATTTT
-	-	TRBV27	TRBJ2-1	CASSLGGGLNEQFF	TGTGCCAGCAGTTTAGGGGGAGGCCTAAATGAGCAGTTCTTC
-	-	TRBV2	TRBJ1-6	CASQAGFNSPLHF	TGTGCCAGCCAAGCAGGGTTCAATTCACCCCTCCACTTT
-	-	TRBV29-1	TRBJ2-5	CSVTGGGETQYF	TGCAGCGTGACAGGCGGTGGCGAGACCCAGTACTTC
-	-	TRBV30	TRBJ1-5	CAWSGQGNQPQHF	TGTGCCTGGAGTGGTCAGGGCAATCAGCCCCAGCATTTT
-	-	TRBV20-1	TRBJ1-1	CSAEDGTEAFF	TGCAGTGCCGAGGACGGGACTGAAGCTTTCTTT
TRBD2	-	TRBV4-2	TRBJ2-2	CASSQDRGDLNTGELFF	TGTGCCAGCAGCCAAGATCGGGGGGACCTAAACACCGGGGAGCTGTTTTTT
-	-	TRBV3-1/TRBV3-2	TRBJ1-2	CASSQEANYGYTF	TGTGCCAGCAGCCAAGAGGCTAACTATGGCTACACCTTC